The rows below give T cell receptor beta chains drawn from one sample of a study of blood T cell repertoires in COVID-19. The assay was immunoSEQ multiplex PCR, and TCRdb's table has in-frame clones only and misses some. Among about 200,000 clones, approximately 81% were seen once, and the ten largest hold about 9.4%. Specimen: peripheral blood. The receptors stem from a woman at least 80 years old with acute or convalescent COVID-19. The CDR3 runs from the conserved cysteine through the conserved F or W. The D gene is left open where the match is weak. Clone size is given for some rows only: seen once, a few or many times, or a class if the clone is expanded.

TRBJ2-7,few,TRBV7-9,TRBD1,TGTGCCAGCAGACAGGGGAGCTCCTACGAGCAGTACTTC,CASRQGSSYEQYF
TRBJ1-1,.,TRBV6-5,.,TGTGCCAGCACCCTCCTCTCCGGGGTTGTGAATGAAGCTTTCTTT,CASTLLSGVVNEAFF
TRBJ2-3,.,TRBV27,.,TGTGCCAGCAGTTTAGCAGCTCCTCTAGCGCCCGGCACAGATACGCAGTATTTT,CASSLAAPLAPGTDTQYF
TRBJ1-5,.,TRBV7-9,.,TGTGCCAGCAGCCCCGACTCCAATCAGCCCCAGCATTTT,CASSPDSNQPQHF
TRBJ2-7,.,TRBV3-1/TRBV3-2,TRBD1,TGTGCCAGCAGCCAGGGGGACAGGGAAGGGCTGGGGTACGAGCAGTACTTC,CASSQGDREGLGYEQYF
TRBJ2-7,few,TRBV27,TRBD1,TGTGCCAGCAGTCCGTGGGACAGGGAGGACGAGCAGTACTTC,CASSPWDREDEQYF
TRBJ2-7,.,TRBV30,TRBD2,TGTGCCTGGAGTGGACTAGCGGGAGGCGAGCAGTACTTC,CAWSGLAGGEQYF
TRBJ2-7,.,TRBV18,TRBD1,TGTGCCAGCTCACCTACGACAGGGAGTCGCATCGAGCAGTACTTC,CASSPTTGSRIEQYF
TRBJ2-3,.,TRBV5-1,TRBD1,TGCGCCAGCAGCCTTGACGGGACAGTGAGGACAGATACGCAGTATTTT,CASSLDGTVRTDTQYF
TRBJ2-5,.,TRBV7-7,TRBD2,TGTGCTAGCAGCTTAGCCCAGCGGGGGGTCGGGTACCAAGAGACCCAGTACTTC,CASSLAQRGVGYQETQYF